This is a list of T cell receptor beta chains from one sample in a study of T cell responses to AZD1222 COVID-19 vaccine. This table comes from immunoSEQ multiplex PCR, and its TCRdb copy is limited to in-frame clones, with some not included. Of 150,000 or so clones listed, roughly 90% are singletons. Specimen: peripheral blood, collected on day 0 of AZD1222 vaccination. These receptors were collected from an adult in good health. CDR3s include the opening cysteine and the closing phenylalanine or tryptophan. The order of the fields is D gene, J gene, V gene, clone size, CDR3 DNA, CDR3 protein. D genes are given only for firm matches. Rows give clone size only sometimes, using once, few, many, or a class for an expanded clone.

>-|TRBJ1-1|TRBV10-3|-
TGTGCCATCAGTGAGTCAGGGAAGAACACTGAAGCTTTCTTT
CAISESGKNTEAFF
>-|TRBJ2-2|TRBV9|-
TGTGCCAGCAGCGTAGAAGACGCTGAAGGGGGGGAGCTGTTTTTT
CASSVEDAEGGELFF
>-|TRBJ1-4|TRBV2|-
TGTGCCAGCAGGGCCGGAGTCCTAAATGAAAAACTGTTTTTT
CASRAGVLNEKLFF
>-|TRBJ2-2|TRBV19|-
TGTGCCAGTAGTATAGCGGGAACCGGGGAGCTGTTTTTT
CASSIAGTGELFF
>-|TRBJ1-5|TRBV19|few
TGTGCCAGTAGTCGACCCCGGGACCCTTATAGCAATCAGCCCCAGCATTTT
CASSRPRDPYSNQPQHF
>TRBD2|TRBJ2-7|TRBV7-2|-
TGTGCCAGCAGCTCCAGACTAGCGGGAGTCCAAGAGCAGTACTTC
CASSSRLAGVQEQYF
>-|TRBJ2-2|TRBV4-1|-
TGCGCCAGCAGCCAAGAGGCAGGGTGGGCCGGGGAGCTGTTTTTT
CASSQEAGWAGELFF
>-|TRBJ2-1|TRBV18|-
TGTGCCAGCTCAACAAACGTCAATGAGCAGTTCTTC
CASSTNVNEQFF
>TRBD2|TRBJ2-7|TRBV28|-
TGTGCACCACTCCCGAGCGGGAACTCCTACGAGCAGTACTTC
CAPLPSGNSYEQYF
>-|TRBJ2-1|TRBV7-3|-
TGTGCCAGCAGCCGGGACTCCTACAATGAGCAGTTCTTC
CASSRDSYNEQFF
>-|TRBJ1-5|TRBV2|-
TGTGCCAGCAGTGAATCCTCCCGCAATCAGCCCCAGCATTTT
CASSESSRNQPQHF
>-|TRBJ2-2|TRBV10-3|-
TGTGCCATCGGCATGGCAGGGCTGACCGGGGAGCTGTTTTTT
CAIGMAGLTGELFF
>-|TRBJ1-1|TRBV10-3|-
TGTGCCATCTCGACAGACAAATGGGAAGCTTTCTTT
CAISTDKWEAFF
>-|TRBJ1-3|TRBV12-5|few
TGTGCTAGTGGTTTGGCCGGCCGAGGCACCATATATTTT
CASGLAGRGTIYF
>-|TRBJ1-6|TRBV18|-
TGTGCCAGCTCACCACCCAGGTCCGAGGGCGGGGGCCTCCACTTT
CASSPPRSEGGGLHF
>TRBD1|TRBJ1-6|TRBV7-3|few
TGTGCCAGCGGGGACAGGGGTAATTCACCCCTCCACTTT
CASGDRGNSPLHF
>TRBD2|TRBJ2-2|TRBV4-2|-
TGTGCCAGCAGCCAGGGACTAGTATTCGGGGAGCTGTTTTTT
CASSQGLVFGELFF
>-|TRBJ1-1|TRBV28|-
TGTGCCAGTTGCCAGAACACTGAAGCTTTCTTT
CASCQNTEAFF
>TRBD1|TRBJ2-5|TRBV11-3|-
TGTGCCAGCAGCTTCAGGGGGCCGGCAGAGACCCAGTACTTC
CASSFRGPAETQYF
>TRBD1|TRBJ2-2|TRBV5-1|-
TGCGCCAGCAGCTTGGGGGACAGGGACACCGGGGAGCTGTTTTTT
CASSLGDRDTGELFF
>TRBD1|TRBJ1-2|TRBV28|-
TGTGCCAGTGAAAGGGGGCGCAGCTATGGCTACACCTTC
CASERGRSYGYTF
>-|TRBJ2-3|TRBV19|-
TGTGCCAGTAGGCCCCCTTTAGCGGATAGAGCAATAATTAGCACAGATACGCAGTATTTT
CASRPPLADRAIISTDTQYF
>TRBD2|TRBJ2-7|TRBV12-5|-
TGTGCTAGTGGTTTGGCATCACCCCCGGGTTTGCGGGAGGGCGGCTTCGAGCAGTACTTC
CASGLASPPGLREGGFEQYF
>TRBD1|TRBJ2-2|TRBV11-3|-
TGTGCCAGCAGCAGGGGGACAGACAGACCGAACACCGGGGAGCTGTTTTTT
CASSRGTDRPNTGELFF
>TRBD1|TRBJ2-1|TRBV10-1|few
TGCGCCAGCAGTGAGAGTTCATTTACAGGGGGTTACAATGAGCAGTTCTTC
CASSESSFTGGYNEQFF
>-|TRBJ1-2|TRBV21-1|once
TGTGCCAGCAGCAAATTGTGTGGCTACACCTTC
CASSKLCGYTF
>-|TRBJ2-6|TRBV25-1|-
TGTGCCAGCAGTGATCGGCCCTCTGGGGCCAACGTCCTGACTTTC
CASSDRPSGANVLTF
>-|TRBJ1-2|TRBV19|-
TGTGCCAGTAGTATAGCCCGAGGACTGAACTATGGCTACACCTTC
CASSIARGLNYGYTF
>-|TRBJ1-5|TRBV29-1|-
TGCAGCGTTGCAGGGATGAGCAATCAGCCCCAGCATTTT
CSVAGMSNQPQHF
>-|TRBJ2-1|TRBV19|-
TGTGCCAGTAGTATAGACGGGAGCTATGAGCAGTTCTTC
CASSIDGSYEQFF
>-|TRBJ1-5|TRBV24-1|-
TGTGCCACCAGTGATTCCGCAGGGATTCAGCCCCAGCATTTT
CATSDSAGIQPQHF
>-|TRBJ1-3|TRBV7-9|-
TGTGCCAGCACCAAACAGGGTGACCCTGGAAACACCATATATTTT
CASTKQGDPGNTIYF
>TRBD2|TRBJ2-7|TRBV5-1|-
TGCGCCAGCAGCTCCGGGACTAGCGCTTTCTCCTACGAGCAGTACTTC
CASSSGTSAFSYEQYF
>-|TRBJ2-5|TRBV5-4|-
TGTGCCAGCAGCTTCAAAGAGACCCAGTACTTC
CASSFKETQYF
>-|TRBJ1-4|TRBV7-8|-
TGTGCCAGCAGAGCGGACTCAGGGGATGCGGATCATGAAAAACTGTTTTTT
CASRADSGDADHEKLFF
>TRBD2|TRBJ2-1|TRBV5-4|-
TGTGCCAGCAGCAAGACTAGCGGATACAATGAGCAGTTCTTC
CASSKTSGYNEQFF
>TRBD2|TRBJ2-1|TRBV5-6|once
TGTGCCAGCAGCAAAGGACTAGCGGGGTTGCAGTTCTTC
CASSKGLAGLQFF
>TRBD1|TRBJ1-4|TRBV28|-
TGTGCCAGCAGTTTGGGACAGTTTAATGAAAAACTGTTTTTT
CASSLGQFNEKLFF
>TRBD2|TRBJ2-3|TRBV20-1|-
TGCAGTGCTAGTTCGGGACTAGCGGGAGGAGCCTCGGCAGATACGCAGTATTTT
CSASSGLAGGASADTQYF
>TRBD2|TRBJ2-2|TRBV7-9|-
TGTGCCAGCAGCTTTGGCGGGAGGGACACCGGGGAGCTGTTTTTT
CASSFGGRDTGELFF
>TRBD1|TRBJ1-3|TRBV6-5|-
TGTGCCAGCAGCGCCGGGACAGGGGGCGGAAACACCATATATTTT
CASSAGTGGGNTIYF
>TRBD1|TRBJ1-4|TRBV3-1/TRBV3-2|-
TGTGCCAGCAGCCAGGACGCCGGGACAGGGGGCGGTAAAGCAACTAATGAAAAACTGTTTTTT
CASSQDAGTGGGKATNEKLFF
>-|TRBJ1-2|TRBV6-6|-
TGTGCCAGCAGCCCACCATACCTCAGCTATGGCTACACCTTC
CASSPPYLSYGYTF
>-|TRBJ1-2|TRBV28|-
TGTGCCAGCAGTCAGGGACACCTTATCGCTAACTATGGCTACACCTTC
CASSQGHLIANYGYTF